One sample yielded the 25 T cell receptor beta chains listed below, sequenced in a study of beta chain features in type 1 diabetes. Regarding the study as a whole: Moderate yet significant TCRB CDR3 shortening was seen in Type 1 diabetes patients in all four CD4+ subsets.

The whole isolated RNA underwent reverse transcription, so sequencing captured expressed TCRB transcripts. Profiled with immunoSEQ multiplex PCR; TCRdb holds only in-frame clones, not every one. The sample yields more than 300,000 clones, around 10% seen once. The antigens these receptors bind are not known. Specimen: central memory CD4+ T cells from blood. All receptors derive from a man aged 30 to 45 with type 1 diabetes.

V gene TRBV7-2 combines with J gene TRBJ1-1, with 7 bases lining up with TRBD1. Germline V gives CDR1 SGHTA, CDR2 FQGNSA. The CDR3 consists of 15 residues. Trimming cost V 5 bases and J 0 bases; bases outside gene matches: 6. The CDR3 loop is CASSPGQTLNTEAFF. CDR3 DNA: TGTGCCAGCAGCCCGGGACAGACTCTGAACACTGAAGCTTTCTTT.

This clone has only a few counts. The chain joins TRBV7-6 to TRBJ2-3; the D is unclear. The CDR3 totals 11 residues. Trimming took 1 base from V and 10 from J, leaving 6 bases between them. Looked up from germline, CDR1 is SGHVS and CDR2 is FNYEAQ. CDR3 in amino acids: CASSLGQAQYF. As DNA, the CDR3 is TGTGCCAGCAGCTTAGGTCAGGCGCAGTATTTT.

The chain couples TRBV29-1 to TRBJ1-4, with D perhaps TRBD1 (5 bases). Germline V gives CDR1 SQVTM, CDR2 ANQGSEA. V lost 6 bases and J lost 5, with 16 bases in between. The CDR3 length is 14 residues. CDR3 protein: CSVAPGGGNEKLFF. For the CDR3, the DNA is TGCAGCGTGGCCCCCGGGGGGGGGAATGAAAAACTGTTTTTT.

This clone was recorded a few times. The gene calls are TRBV5-1 and TRBJ2-5, with 8 nucleotides matching TRBD2. The end of the DNA fits TRBJ2-7 better, so the J call may be wrong. The CDR3 runs 13 residues. Germline lookup yields CDR1 SGHRS and CDR2 YFSETQ. This CDR3 reads CASTWERGYEQYF. The DNA for the CDR3 is TGCGCCAGCACCTGGGAGCGGGGGTACGAGCAGTACTTC.

In its sample, this clone was seen a few times. The chain joins TRBV5-1 to TRBJ2-5; D possibly corresponds to TRBD2 (6 bases). The CDR3 runs to 15 residues. The V and J ends lost 3 bases and 3 bases respectively, with 15 bases between them. Germline V lookup: CDR1 SGHRS, CDR2 YFSETQ. CDR3 nucleotide sequence: TGCGCCAGCAGCTACGCCGGGACTGAAGAAGAGACCCAGTACTTC. The encoded protein is CASSYAGTEEETQYF.

The V call is TRBV7-2, the J call TRBJ1-2, with 7 bases aligning to TRBD1. CDR1 is SGHTA, CDR2 FQGNSA, per germline. The J segment lost 3 bases and the V segment lost 5 bases, leaving 9 bases of the junction unmatched. CDR3 length: 15 residues. The CDR3: CASSPDRVAHYGYTF. The CDR3 DNA reads as TGTGCCAGCAGCCCCGACAGGGTGGCTCACTATGGCTACACCTTC.

This chain links TRBV6-6 with TRBJ2-1, with D tentatively TRBD2 (5 bases). Germline V gene data show CDR1 as MNHNY and CDR2 as SVGAGI (reference sequence). Trimming left V 7 bases short and J 8 bases short, with 15 bases between. This CDR3 has 13 residues. The CDR3 loop reads CASNFKERDEQFF. CDR3 coding DNA: TGTGCCAGCAATTTCAAGGAGAGGGATGAGCAGTTCTTC.

The CDR3 DNA sequence: TGTGCCAGCAGCCCAACGGCGGGCCAGGGATCCTACGAGCAGTACTTC. Translating gives CASSPTAGQGSYEQYF. The chain recombines TRBV28 with TRBJ2-7, with D possibly called TRBD1 or TRBD2 (5 bases each). CDR3 length: 16 amino acids. V shed 6 bases and J shed 1 base, with 19 bases lying between them. Germline V CDR1 and CDR2: MDHEN, SYDVKM. The full variable domain, its missing parts supplied by reference TRBV28 and TRBJ2-7, is DVKVTQSSRYLVKRTGEKVFLECVQDMDHENMFWYRQDPGLGLRLIYFSYDVKMKEKGDIPEGYSVSREKKERFSLILESASTNQTSMYLCASSPTAGQGSYEQYFGPGTRLTVT.

This clone occurred a few times. V gene TRBV19 combines with J gene TRBJ1-5; D might be TRBD1 (5 bases). The V gene lost 0 bases and the J gene lost 3 bases, with 9 bases spanning the gap. The CDR3 contains 15 residues. CDR1 LNHDA and CDR2 SQIVND come from the germline V gene (reference sequence). The CDR3 here is CASSIEPGHNQPQHF. The CDR3 nucleotides are TGTGCCAGTAGTATAGAACCAGGACACAATCAGCCCCAGCATTTT. Based on the CDR3 plus reference TRBV19 and TRBJ1-5, the full variable domain is DGGITQSPKYLFRKEGQNVTLSCEQNLNHDAMYWYRQDPGQGLRLIYYSQIVNDFQKGDIAEGYSVSREKKESFPLTVTSAQKNPTAFYLCASSIEPGHNQPQHFGDGTRLSIL.

The chain is built from TRBV5-1 and TRBJ2-5, with a weak D call TRBD1 (6 bases). Gene TRBJ2-7 matches the end of the DNA better, so the J call may be wrong. Germline lookup yields CDR1 SGHRS and CDR2 YFSETQ. The CDR3 is 14 amino acids. In DNA form, the CDR3 reads TGCGCCAGCAGATTTCGGACAGACTCCTACGAGCAGTACTTC. The encoded protein is CASRFRTDSYEQYF.

This clone has a count of ten or more. This chain links TRBV2 with TRBJ2-7; a possible D gene is TRBD2 (6 bases). Germline CDR1 is SNHLY and CDR2 is FYNNEI. CDR3 length: 14 residues. The ends were cut back, 5 bases at V and 1 base at J, with 12 bases in the middle. The CDR3 loop is CASSRRTTSYEQYF. Here the CDR3 DNA reads TGTGCCAGCAGTCGGAGGACTACTTCCTACGAGCAGTACTTC.

This clone was detected a few times. Other DNA sequences within the sample encode an identical CDR3. V usage is TRBV6-6 and J usage is TRBJ2-5, with D perhaps being TRBD1 or TRBD2 (6 bases each). The CDR3 extends over 13 amino acids. Germline CDR1 MNHNY, CDR2 SVGAGI (reference sequence). Trimming stripped 2 bases from V and 3 bases from J, with 7 bases between. CDR3 nucleotides: TGTGCCAGCAGTTACAGGGGGGAAGAGACCCAGTACTTC. Its translation: CASSYRGEETQYF.

The genes are TRBV2 and TRBJ2-1; unclear D gene. The CDR3 has 14 amino acids. V gave up 3 bases and J gave up 2 bases, with 8 bases separating them. The V gene's germline CDR1 is SNHLY and CDR2 FYNNEI. The DNA of the CDR3 is TGTGCCAGCAGTGAGCAAGGACCCTACAATGAGCAGTTCTTC. Translated, it gives CASSEQGPYNEQFF.

This clone was observed a few times. The chain has TRBV15 and TRBJ1-4; D unclear. The length of the CDR3 is 14 residues. Trimming cost V 0 bases and J 5 bases, with 7 bases left between them. From germline, CDR1 is LNHNV and CDR2 YYDKDF (reference sequence). DNA of the CDR3: TGTGCCACCAGCAGAGATGTAATCAATGAAAAACTGTTTTTT. It codes for CATSRDVINEKLFF.

This clone turned up a few times. The V call is TRBV7-3, the J call TRBJ2-3, with no clear D. The V end lost 5 bases, the J end lost 5 bases, and 8 bases lay between the germline ends. Looked up from germline, CDR1 is SGHTA and CDR2 is FQGTGA. This CDR3 region has 12 residues. The CDR3 region is CASSPLGDTQYF. CDR3 coding DNA: TGTGCCAGCAGCCCCCTGGGAGATACGCAGTATTTT.

The chain combines TRBV6-5 with TRBJ2-3; D unresolved. Germline CDR1 reads MNHEY; CDR2 reads SVGAGI. CDR3 length: 14 residues. Trimming pared 5 bases from V and 4 bases from J, leaving 13 bases between. The CDR3 loop reads CASSAPLSPDTQYF. For the CDR3, the DNA is TGTGCCAGCAGTGCGCCCTTGTCCCCAGATACGCAGTATTTT.

This clone was picked up a small number of times. This sequence joins TRBV7-3 and TRBJ1-4; D is unclear. Germline CDR1 reads SGHTA; CDR2 reads FQGTGA. This CDR3 region has 12 residues. V dropped 2 bases and J dropped 6 bases, with 4 bases sitting between them. In nucleotides, the CDR3 is TGTGCCAGCAGCTTAGAAGATGAAAAACTGTTTTTT. Its protein product is CASSLEDEKLFF.

V and J are TRBV7-9 and TRBJ2-3; 15 bases match TRBD2. The J segment lost 3 bases and the V segment lost 4 bases, leaving 2 bases of the junction unmatched. Germline V gene data show CDR1 as SEHNR and CDR2 as FQNEAQ (reference sequence). The CDR3 sequence is 16 residues long. The CDR3 DNA follows: TGTGCCAGCAGCTCGGGACTAGCGGGAGGAACAGATACGCAGTATTTT. It encodes CASSSGLAGGTDTQYF.

This clone was detected a few times. The CDR3 loop is CSVVGTTGYGNEQFF. CDR3 sequence (DNA): TGCAGCGTTGTGGGCACAACGGGCTATGGGAATGAGCAGTTCTTC. The rearrangement links TRBV29-1 to TRBJ2-1; D gene uncertain. Germline V gene lookup returns CDR1 SQVTM and CDR2 ANQGSEA. The CDR3 has 15 residues. The germline V and J ends were trimmed by 4 bases and 7 bases, with 20 bases remaining between them.

This clone was found a few times. The chain joins TRBV7-9 to TRBJ2-3; perhaps TRBD1 as D (6 bases). The CDR3 runs to 14 residues. Germline CDR1 reads SEHNR; CDR2 reads FQNEAQ (reference sequence). V was cut by 5 bases and J by 0 bases, with 9 bases left in between. The CDR3 region has the DNA TGTGCCAGCAGCCGCGGACAGAGCACAGATACGCAGTATTTT. This codes for CASSRGQSTDTQYF.

The chain carries TRBV7-9 and TRBJ1-2, with unresolved D. V was trimmed by 1 base and J by 6 bases, leaving 12 bases between them. The CDR3 is made up of 14 amino acids. Germline loops: CDR1 SEHNR, CDR2 FQNEAQ (reference sequence). This chain's CDR3 is CASSLVVGIHGYTF. For the CDR3, the DNA is TGTGCCAGCAGCTTAGTGGTAGGGATTCATGGCTACACCTTC.

This clone was observed a few times. A junction boundary mismatches the germline segment, possibly from a read error. J is TRBJ2-5 and V is TRBV5-4; D is undetermined. Germline lookup yields CDR1 SGHNT and CDR2 YYREEE (reference sequence). There are 13 residues in the CDR3. The CDR3 loop is CASSLTDQETQYF. For the CDR3, the DNA is TGCGCCAGCAGCCTCACGGACCAAGAGACCCAGTACTTC.

The chain couples TRBV5-1 to TRBJ2-7; 7 bases match TRBD2. This CDR3 has 15 residues. V was pared by 1 base and J by 2 bases, with 6 bases of the junction left unmatched. The V gene's germline CDR1 is SGHRS and CDR2 YFSETQ. As DNA, the CDR3 is TGCGCCAGCAGCTTGAATTCGGGAGGCCCCTACGAGCAGTACTTC. Its protein product is CASSLNSGGPYEQYF.

The chain employs TRBV6-5 and TRBJ2-2, with D perhaps matching TRBD2 (6 bases). V lost 2 bases and J lost 4, with 8 bases in between. Germline CDR1 is MNHEY and CDR2 is SVGAGI. The CDR3 covers 14 residues. CDR3 nucleotides: TGTGCCAGCAGTTACCGGGAGTTCACCGGGGAGCTGTTTTTT. Its translation is CASSYREFTGELFF.

In its sample, this clone was seen a few times. This chain connects TRBV7-2 to TRBJ2-3, with 8 bases identical to TRBD2. The ends lost 5 bases at V and 2 bases at J; junction bases unmatched: 9. The CDR3 runs 16 residues. The germline gives CDR1 SGHTA, CDR2 FQGNSA. CDR3 DNA sequence: TGTGCCAGCAGCCTCGGAGGCGGGAGGTCCACAGATACGCAGTATTTT. Protein product: CASSLGGGRSTDTQYF.